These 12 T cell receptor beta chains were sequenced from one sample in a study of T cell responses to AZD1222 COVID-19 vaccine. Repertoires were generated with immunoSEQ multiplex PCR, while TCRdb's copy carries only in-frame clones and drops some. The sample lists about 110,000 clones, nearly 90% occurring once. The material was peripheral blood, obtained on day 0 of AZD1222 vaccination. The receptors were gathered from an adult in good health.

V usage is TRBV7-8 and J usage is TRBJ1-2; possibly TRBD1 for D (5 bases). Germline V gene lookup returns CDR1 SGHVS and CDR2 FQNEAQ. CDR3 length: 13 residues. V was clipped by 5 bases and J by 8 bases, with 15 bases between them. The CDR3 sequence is CASSTRQPWGYTF. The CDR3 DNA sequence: TGTGCCAGCAGCACCCGACAGCCCTGGGGCTACACCTTC.

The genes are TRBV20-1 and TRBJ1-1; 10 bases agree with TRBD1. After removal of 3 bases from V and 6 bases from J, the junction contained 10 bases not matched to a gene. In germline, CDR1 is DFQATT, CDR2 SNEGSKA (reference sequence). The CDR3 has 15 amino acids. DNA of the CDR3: TGCAGTGCTAGTGGACAGGGGGGGTATTTCTCTGAAGCTTTCTTT. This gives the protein CSASGQGGYFSEAFF.

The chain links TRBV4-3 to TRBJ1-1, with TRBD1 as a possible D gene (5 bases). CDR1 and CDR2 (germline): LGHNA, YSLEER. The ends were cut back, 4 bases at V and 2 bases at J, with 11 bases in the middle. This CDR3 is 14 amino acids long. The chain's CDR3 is CASSLDGGNTEAFF. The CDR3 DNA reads TGCGCCAGCAGCCTGGATGGGGGAAACACTGAAGCTTTCTTT.

The CDR3 coding sequence is TGTGCCAGCAGCTTAGGAGACAGGGGCGATGAGCAGTTCTTC. Translated: CASSLGDRGDEQFF. The chain recombines TRBV7-8 with TRBJ2-1; 8 bases are shared with TRBD1. The germline V gene has CDR1 SGHVS and CDR2 FQNEAQ. The CDR3 covers 14 residues. V dropped 1 base and J dropped 8; count of bases not matched to a gene: 4.

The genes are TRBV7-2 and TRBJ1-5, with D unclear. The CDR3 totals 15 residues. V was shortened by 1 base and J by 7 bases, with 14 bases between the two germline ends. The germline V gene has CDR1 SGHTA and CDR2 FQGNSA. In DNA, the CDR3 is TGTGCCAGCAGCTTAGTCCTCAGTGTAGTGCAGCCCCAGCATTTT. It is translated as CASSLVLSVVQPQHF.

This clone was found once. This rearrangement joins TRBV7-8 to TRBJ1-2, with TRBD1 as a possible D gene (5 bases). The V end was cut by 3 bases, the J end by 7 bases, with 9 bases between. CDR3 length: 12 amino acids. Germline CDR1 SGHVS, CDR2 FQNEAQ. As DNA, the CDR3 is TGTGCCAGCAGCTTGACAGAGGGTGGCTACACCTTC. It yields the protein CASSLTEGGYTF.

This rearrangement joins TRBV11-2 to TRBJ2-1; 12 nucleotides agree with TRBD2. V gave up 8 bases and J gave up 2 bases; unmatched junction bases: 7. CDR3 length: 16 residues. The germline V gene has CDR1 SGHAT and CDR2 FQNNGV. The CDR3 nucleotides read TGTGCCAGCCGACCTAGCGGGAGGGCCGCCTACAATGAGCAGTTCTTC. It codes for CASRPSGRAAYNEQFF.

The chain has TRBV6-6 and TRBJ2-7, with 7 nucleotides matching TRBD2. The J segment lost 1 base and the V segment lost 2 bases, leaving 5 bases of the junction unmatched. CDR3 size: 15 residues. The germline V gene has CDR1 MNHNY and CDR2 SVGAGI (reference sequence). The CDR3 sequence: CASSYGGGRSYEQYV. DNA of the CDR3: TGTGCCAGCAGTTACGGGGGGGGTAGGTCCTACGAGCAGTACGTC.

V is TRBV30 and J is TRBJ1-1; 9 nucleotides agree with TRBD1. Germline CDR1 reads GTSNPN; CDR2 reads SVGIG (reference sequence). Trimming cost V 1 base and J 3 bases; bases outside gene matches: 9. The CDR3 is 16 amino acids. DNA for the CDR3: TGTGCCTGGAGTGGGGGACAGGGCGGTACGTACACTGAAGCTTTCTTT. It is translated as CAWSGGQGGTYTEAFF.

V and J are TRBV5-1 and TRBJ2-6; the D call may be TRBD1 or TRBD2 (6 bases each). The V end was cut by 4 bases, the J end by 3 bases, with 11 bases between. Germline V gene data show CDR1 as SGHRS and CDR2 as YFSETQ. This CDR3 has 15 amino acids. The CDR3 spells CASSGGTSGANVLTF. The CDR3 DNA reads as TGCGCCAGCAGCGGGGGGACAAGTGGGGCCAACGTCCTGACTTTC. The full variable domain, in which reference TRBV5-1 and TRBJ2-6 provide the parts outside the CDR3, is KAGVTQTPRYLIKTRGQQVTLSCSPISGHRSVSWYQQTPGQGLQFLFEYFSETQRNKGNFPGRFSGRQFSNSRSEMNVSTLELGDSALYLCASSGGTSGANVLTFGAGSRLTVL.

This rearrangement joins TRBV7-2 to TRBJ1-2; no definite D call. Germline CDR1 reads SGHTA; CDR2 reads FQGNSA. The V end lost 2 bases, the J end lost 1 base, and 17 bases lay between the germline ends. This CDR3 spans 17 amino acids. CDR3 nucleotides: TGTGCCAGCAGCTTATATATGGCAGTCGGCGGTAACTATGGCTACACCTTC. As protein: CASSLYMAVGGNYGYTF.

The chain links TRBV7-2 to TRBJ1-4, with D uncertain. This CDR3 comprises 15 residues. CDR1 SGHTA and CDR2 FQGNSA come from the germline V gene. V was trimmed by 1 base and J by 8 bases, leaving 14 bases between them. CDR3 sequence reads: CASSLVVTGREKLFF. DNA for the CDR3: TGTGCCAGCAGCTTAGTGGTGACCGGAAGAGAAAAACTGTTTTTT.